This T cell receptor beta chain was captured in a study of CD8+CD57+ T cells in acquired aplastic anemia. The overall study: Sorted CD4+ and CD8+ cells yielded about 3 ug of DNA on average. Notes on the study in general: A set of twenty-nine CD8+ CDR3 sequences was shared between patients and controls, and these sequences appeared highly expressed in patients.

Note on this clonotype: The antigen remains undetermined.

Germline loops: CDR1 LNHDA, CDR2 SQIVND (reference sequence). The CDR3 is 16 amino acids. V was trimmed by 5 bases and J by 2 bases, leaving 18 bases between them. All sequencing subjects had displayed CD8+CD57+ cell expansion on flow cytometry. At blood sampling, none of the patients had yet received therapy. Profiling that covered TCR beta VDJ and CDR3 relied on genomic DNA as its template. One entry per CDR3 protein, called by TCRdb with MiXCR from the reads. Here the sample spans over 150,000 distinct CDR3 sequences, about 64% being singletons. The genes are TRBV19 and TRBJ1-2; D is possibly TRBD1 (5 bases). The specimen was sorted CD4+, CD8+, or CD8+CD57+ T cells (not recorded which) from PBMCs. The receptor was isolated from a human donor with aplastic anemia. The CDR3, as DNA: TGTGCCAGTAGTCTCAGTGGGGGTGCCGCGAACTATGGCTACACCTTC. Encoded protein: CASSLSGGAANYGYTF.